The 14 T cell receptor beta chains below all came from one sample that was sequenced in a study of blood T cell repertoires in COVID-19 (dated by TCRdb to 2020 to 2022). Library preparation employed the immunoSEQ multiplex PCR assay. TCRdb provides this immuneACCESS table in a form limited to in-frame rearrangements. Some clones are lacking; in checked studies, under half of them reflect an unresolved V gene, and why the rest are absent is not known. In this sample the table shows around 170,000 clones, more than 75% of which occur a single time. 13% to 15% of the sample belongs to the ten largest clones. The sample taken for sequencing was PBMCs or T cells enriched from blood (not recorded which). Source of these receptors: a man in his 60s who had been exposed to COVID-19.

This chain links TRBV28 with TRBJ1-1; 9 positions match TRBD1. The CDR3 runs 14 residues. Germline loops: CDR1 MDHEN, CDR2 SYDVKM. Trimming cost V 6 bases and J 5 bases; bases outside gene matches: 7. The CDR3 is CASSRDRVVTEAFF. The DNA of the CDR3 is TGTGCCAGCAGCCGGGACAGGGTAGTAACTGAAGCTTTCTTT.

In the case of this clone: Other DNA sequences within the sample encode an identical CDR3. The V gene is TRBV9, the J gene TRBJ1-5; D is ambiguous. Trimming stripped 0 bases from V and 1 base from J, with 5 bases between. The CDR3 runs to 14 residues. Germline CDR1 reads SGDLS; CDR2 reads YYNGEE. CDR3 in amino acids: CASSVGGSNQPQHF. CDR3 nucleotide sequence: TGTGCCAGCAGCGTAGGCGGGAGCAATCAGCCCCAGCATTTT.

This chain links TRBV10-3 with TRBJ2-7; perhaps TRBD2 as D (5 bases). The ends were cut back, 2 bases at V and 6 bases at J, with 17 bases in the middle. This CDR3 contains 15 residues. Germline values: CDR1 ENHRY, CDR2 SYGVKD. The CDR3 sequence: CAISEVVSGSGEQYF. The CDR3 region has the DNA TGTGCCATCAGTGAGGTGGTGAGCGGCTCTGGCGAGCAGTACTTC.

The CDR3 DNA reads as TGTGCCAGCTCACCAGGGCGGGAGTGGGGATGGCAGTACTTC. Its translation: CASSPGREWGWQYF. This sequence joins TRBV18 and TRBJ2-7; 7 nucleotides line up with TRBD2. The J segment lost 9 bases and the V segment lost 2 bases, leaving 10 bases of the junction unmatched. The CDR3 has 14 residues. Germline lookup yields CDR1 KGHSH and CDR2 LQKENI.

The chain employs TRBV28 and TRBJ1-5, with 8 bases that match TRBD1. V lost 5 bases and J lost 6; bases outside the gene matches: 9. Germline V gene lookup returns CDR1 MDHEN and CDR2 SYDVKM. The CDR3 contains 15 residues. CDR3 in DNA: TGTGCCAGCAGTGGGACCGGGACAGGTGGTCAGCCCCAGCATTTT. Translation gives CASSGTGTGGQPQHF.

This rearrangement joins TRBV4-1 to TRBJ2-5, with TRBD1 matching 9 bases. The CDR3 runs to 15 residues. V shed 2 bases, J shed 5 bases, and the junction held 6 bases outside the gene matches. Germline V CDR1 and CDR2: MGHRA, YSYEKL. The CDR3 spells CASSQTDRGMETQYF. The CDR3 nucleotides read TGCGCCAGCAGCCAAACGGACAGGGGAATGGAGACCCAGTACTTC.

This clone came up once. The genes are TRBV18 and TRBJ2-7; 11 nucleotides line up with TRBD2. Germline assignment: CDR1 KGHSH and CDR2 LQKENI. This CDR3 is built from 18 residues. V shed 2 bases, J shed 2 bases, and the junction held 11 bases outside the gene matches. CDR3 region: CASSPNSLAGVGTYEQYF. CDR3 nucleotide sequence: TGTGCCAGCTCACCAAATTCACTAGCGGGAGTAGGGACCTACGAGCAGTACTTC.

DNA of the CDR3: TGTGCCAGCAGTTACTCGGGCAGGGGGAAAGATACGCAGTATTTT. Translated, it gives CASSYSGRGKDTQYF. The chain carries TRBV6-5 and TRBJ2-3; 7 nucleotides align to TRBD1. Per the germline V gene, CDR1 is MNHEY and CDR2 is SVGAGI. V was clipped by 0 bases and J by 5 bases; unmatched bases: 5. CDR3 length: 15 residues.

This chain connects TRBV5-1 to TRBJ1-5; no firm D call. V lost 2 bases and J lost 7, with 10 bases in between. CDR3 length: 13 amino acids. Germline assignment: CDR1 SGHRS and CDR2 YFSETQ. CDR3 in amino acids: CASSFKAGQPQHF. The DNA for the CDR3 is TGCGCCAGCAGCTTTAAGGCGGGGCAGCCCCAGCATTTT.

J is TRBJ2-5 and V is TRBV14; D remains unclear. V dropped 0 bases and J dropped 4 bases, with 15 bases sitting between them. CDR3 length: 16 residues. The germline CDR1 and CDR2 sequences are SGHDN and FVKESK. CDR3 DNA: TGTGCCAGCAGCCAAGACAAGGTGGAGAGAGGAGAGACCCAGTACTTC. This codes for CASSQDKVERGETQYF.

This clone was seen a few times. The V call is TRBV7-2, the J call TRBJ1-3; 7 bases are shared with TRBD1. Per germline, CDR1 SGHTA and CDR2 FQGNSA. The CDR3 covers 15 residues. V lost 3 bases and J lost 2; bases outside the gene matches: 4. CDR3 residues: CASSFQTGPGNTIYF. In DNA form, the CDR3 reads TGTGCCAGCAGCTTTCAGACAGGGCCTGGAAACACCATATATTTT.

This rearrangement joins TRBV28 to TRBJ2-1; D ambiguous. V lost 8 bases to trimming and J lost 0 bases, with 14 bases between them. This CDR3 has 15 amino acids. Germline values: CDR1 MDHEN, CDR2 SYDVKM. CDR3 nucleotide sequence: TGTGCCAGCTCCCGCAGCCCTAGCTCCTACAATGAGCAGTTCTTC. This gives the protein CASSRSPSSYNEQFF.

This sequence joins TRBV7-8 and TRBJ2-3; TRBD2 matches at 13 bases. CDR3 length: 19 amino acids. Germline V gene sequence: CDR1 SGHVS, CDR2 FQNEAQ. V lost 1 base to trimming and J lost 7 bases; unmatched junction nucleotides: 14. The CDR3 loop reads CASSLVSRTSGSRLNTQYF. The CDR3 region has the DNA TGTGCCAGCAGCTTAGTAAGTCGGACTAGCGGGAGTAGGCTAAATACGCAGTATTTT. The variable domain in full, completed from reference TRBV7-8 and TRBJ2-3, reads GAGVSQSPRYKVAKRGQDVALRCDPISGHVSLFWYQQALGQGPEFLTYFQNEAQLDKSGLPSDRFFAERPEGSVSTLKIQRTQQEDSAVYLCASSLVSRTSGSRLNTQYFGPGTRLTVL.

The chain links TRBV11-2 to TRBJ1-2; 9 bases fit TRBD1. CDR1 is SGHAT and CDR2 is FQNNGV in the germline V gene. The CDR3 runs 15 residues. V was pared by 5 bases and J by 4 bases, with 8 bases of the junction left unmatched. The CDR3 protein is CASSLRQGERYGYTF. The CDR3 nucleotides are TGTGCCAGCAGCCTTCGACAGGGGGAGCGCTATGGCTACACCTTC.